The clone carrying this T cell receptor (beta chain) came up a few times. Its matching antigen is unknown. This entry belongs to a study of graft-versus-host responses after intestinal transplantation. Germline assignment: CDR1 MNHNY and CDR2 SVGAGI (reference sequence). The CDR3 runs 14 residues. Between the trimmed V and J ends, which lost 0 bases and 4 bases, there was a span of 7 bases. Using immunoSEQ multiplex PCR, the repertoire was profiled, and TCRdb retains in-frame clones only, with some absent. The repertoire consists of around 25,000 clones, with more than 75% occurring once and the leading ten covering roughly 0.65%.

This chain joins TRBV6-6 and TRBJ1-3; no clear D. The TCR comes from a human donor who received an intestinal transplant. The sample was unstimulated CD4+ T cells sorted from spleen or lymph node cells, taken before intestinal transplant. CDR3 sequence: CASSYSLSGNTIYF. DNA for the CDR3: TGTGCCAGCAGTTACTCGTTATCCGGAAACACCATATATTTT.